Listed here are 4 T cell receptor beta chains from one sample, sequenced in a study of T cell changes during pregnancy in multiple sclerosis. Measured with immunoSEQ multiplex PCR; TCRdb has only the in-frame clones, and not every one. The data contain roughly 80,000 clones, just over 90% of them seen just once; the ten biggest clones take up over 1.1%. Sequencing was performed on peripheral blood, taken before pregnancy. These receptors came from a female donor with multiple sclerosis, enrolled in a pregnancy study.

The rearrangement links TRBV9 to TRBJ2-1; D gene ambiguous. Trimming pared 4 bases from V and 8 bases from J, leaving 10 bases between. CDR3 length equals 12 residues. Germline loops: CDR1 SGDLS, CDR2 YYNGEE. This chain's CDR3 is CASSTNFDEQFF. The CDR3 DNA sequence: TGTGCCAGCAGCACGAACTTTGATGAGCAGTTCTTC. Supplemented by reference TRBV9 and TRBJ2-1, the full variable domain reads DSGVTQTPKHLITATGQRVTLRCSPRSGDLSVYWYQQSLDQGLQFLIQYYNGEERAKGNILERFSAQQFPDLHSELNLSSLELGDSALYFCASSTNFDEQFFGPGTRLTVL.

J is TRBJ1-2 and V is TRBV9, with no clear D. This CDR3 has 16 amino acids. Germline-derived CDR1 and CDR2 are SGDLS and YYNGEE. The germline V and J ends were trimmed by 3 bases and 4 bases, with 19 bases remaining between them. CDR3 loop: CASSAATAGVAYGYTF. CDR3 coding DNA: TGTGCCAGCAGCGCCGCTACAGCCGGGGTGGCCTATGGCTACACCTTC.

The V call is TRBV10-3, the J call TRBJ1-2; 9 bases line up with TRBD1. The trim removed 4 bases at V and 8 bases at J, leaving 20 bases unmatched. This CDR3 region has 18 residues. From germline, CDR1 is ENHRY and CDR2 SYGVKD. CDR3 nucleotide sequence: TGTGCCATCAGTGCGGGGATGACCGGGACAGGGACATTGGGGGGCTACACCTTC. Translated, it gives CAISAGMTGTGTLGGYTF.

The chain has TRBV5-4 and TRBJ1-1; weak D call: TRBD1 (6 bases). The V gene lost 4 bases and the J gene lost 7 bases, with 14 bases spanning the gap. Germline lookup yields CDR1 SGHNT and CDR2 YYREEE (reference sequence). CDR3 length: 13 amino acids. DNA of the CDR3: TGTGCCAGCAGCCACGGGGGGGGGCGTGAAGCTTTCTTT. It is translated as CASSHGGGREAFF.